Reported below is one T cell receptor (beta chain). The target of this receptor is not known. No much larger clone is present one base from it, and per-base qualities are unavailable. Patients with a history of autoimmune disease or receiving systemic immunosuppression were excluded from the trial. Peripheral blood for TCR sequencing was collected from all dose cohorts at baseline, on cycle 4 day 1, and on cycle 7 day 1. Samples came from an open-label, multicenter, first-in-human phase I dose-escalation trial of ivuxolimab. Adults with locally advanced or metastatic melanoma, renal cell carcinoma, hepatocellular carcinoma or head and neck squamous cell carcinoma were enrolled in the trial. Before TCR sequencing, CD4+ T cells and CD8+ T cells from peripheral blood were sorted into separate populations. Genomic DNA was isolated from the sorted cells so that the TCRbeta CDR3 region could be sequenced. The immunoSEQ Assay was used for sequencing of TCRbeta CDR3 regions. This is the immuneACCESS table as TCRdb keeps it, with only in-frame sequences that have V and J called. A part of the clones is gone; compared with another copy, unresolved V genes explain less than half, and the rest is unexplained. Across this sample there are tens of thousands of clones, with 88% seen only once. The ten largest make up around 3.3% of the sample.

CDR1 is given as SGHNT and CDR2 as YYREEE, both from the germline V gene (reference sequence). V is reduced by 4 bases and J by 8 bases, leaving a spacing of 15 bases between them. Taken from cysteine to phenylalanine, the CDR3 has 13 residues. Kept here is only the CDR3 DNA, which spans 39 bases and is read in frame from base 1. These data belong to a study of OX40 agonist ivuxolimab in advanced cancers. Background for the entire study: Ivuxolimab was an agonistic, fully human IgG2 monoclonal antibody directed against OX40 (CD134), a costimulatory receptor. Intravenous ivuxolimab was administered to patients every 2 weeks at six dose levels: 0.01, 0.1, 0.3, 1.5, 3 and 10 mg/kg. Among the roughly 52 dose-escalation patients, around 20 had hepatocellular carcinoma, approximately 15 melanoma, 9 renal cell carcinoma and 9 head and neck cancer. In the dose-escalation cohort, roughly 80% of patients were male, and the mean age was about 55 years, with a range of roughly 20 to 80. Prior anti-PD-1, anti-PD-L1 or anti-CTLA-4 therapy was permitted, and checkpoint inhibitors had been received by roughly two fifths of dose-escalation patients. Partial responses were achieved by three dose-escalation patients, of whom one had hepatocellular carcinoma and two had cutaneous melanoma. The point of sequencing TCRbeta in the periphery was to test whether ivuxolimab changed TCR sequence diversity and drove clonal T-cell expansion. The paper describes the monotherapy dose-escalation part (N ≈ 52 patients) of the phase I trial of ivuxolimab.

Study-level results and caveats: Low levels of normalized T-cell clonal expansion were also seen in some nonresponding patients. On average, CD8+ T cells showed more expanded clones than CD4+ T cells after ivuxolimab. Clonal expansion of both CD4+ and CD8+ blood T cells was observed from baseline to week 6 at doses 0.1 to 3.0 mg/kg. Partial responders in the 0.1-3.0 mg/kg groups had among the lowest normalized peripheral clonal expansion, especially among CD8+ T cells. Which antigens the clonally expanded peripheral T cells were specific for was not determined.

This clonotype originated in an adult with an advanced solid tumor such as melanoma, head and neck, liver or kidney cancer. This chain is built from TRBV5-4 and TRBJ1-1; the D gene is perhaps TRBD1, from 5 matching bases. The sequences come from CD4+ or CD8+ T cells sorted from blood, collected in a trial of the OX40 agonist ivuxolimab. CDR3 region: CASSPAGPREAFF. Here is the DNA: TGTGCCAGCAGCCCCGCGGGACCCAGAGAAGCTTTCTTT.